This T cell receptor (beta chain) originates from a study of blood T cell repertoires in COVID-19. This clone was observed a handful of times. Some clones are missing from TCRdb's copy, which holds only in-frame ones; the method was immunoSEQ multiplex PCR. The sample lists approximately 410,000 clones; roughly 85% were seen once. CDR3 length: 22 residues. Germline V gene data show CDR1 as MGHRA and CDR2 as YSYEKL. V lost 5 bases to trimming and J lost 7 bases; unmatched junction nucleotides: 31. The material sequenced was peripheral blood. The receptor was derived from a woman in her 30s with active or convalescent COVID-19. V is TRBV4-1 and J is TRBJ1-2; 10 bases match TRBD1. Here the CDR3 DNA reads TGCGCCAGCAGCTCACAGTGGCAGGCCGAGACAGGGGGCTGGTTCCATAATTCTGGCTACACCTTC. This translates into CASSSQWQAETGGWFHNSGYTF.